This record covers a single T cell receptor beta chain. It has no known antigen specificity. No clone much larger than this one lies a single base away; base qualities are absent. This specimen comes from a study of T cell changes during pregnancy in multiple sclerosis (dated by TCRdb to about 2019). About the full investigation: Changes in the T cell repertoire over the course of pregnancy were examined in this study in women with multiple sclerosis.

V is pared back by 1 base and J by 0 bases, with 16 bases lying between the germline termini. The germline V gene provides CDR1 LGHNA and CDR2 YNFKEQ. The CDR3 starts with the cysteine, ends with the phenylalanine, and has 18 residues. The CDR3 DNA has 54 bases and is translated from base 1. Library generation was performed with the immunoSEQ multiplex PCR assay. TCRdb limited this immuneACCESS table to in-frame rearrangements with V and J called. A share of clones is missing; checked studies link under half to unresolved V genes, and the rest is unexplained. The sample table records more than 55,000 clones; around 85% of these occur just once. The ten largest clones add up to roughly 0.4% of the sample.

Sequenced material: CD4+ T cells from peripheral blood mononuclear cells, taken in the third trimester of pregnancy. The sequence joins TRBV4-2 to TRBJ1-3; matching of 6 bases hints at TRBD1 as the D gene. The receptor comes from a female donor with multiple sclerosis, enrolled in a pregnancy study. At the DNA level, the sequence is TGTGCCAGCAGCCAAGTAGGGGGTCGGGACGGCTCTGGAAACACCATATATTTT. Translated, it reads CASSQVGGRDGSGNTIYF.